The 17 T cell receptor beta chains listed next were all sequenced from one sample in a study of blood T cell repertoires in COVID-19. Libraries were prepared by immunoSEQ multiplex PCR; TCRdb keeps only in-frame clonotypes and omits some of them. The sample includes around 60,000 clones, roughly 80% of them seen just once. The sequencing input was peripheral blood. The source of these receptors is a man aged 55 to 70 with COVID-19, enrolled during active disease.

This clone appeared a single time. The genes are TRBV10-3 and TRBJ1-3; 8 bases are shared with TRBD1. This CDR3 has 16 amino acids. In germline, CDR1 is ENHRY, CDR2 SYGVKD. V gave up 10 bases and J gave up 2 bases; unmatched junction bases: 13. The CDR3 nucleotides read TGTGCCACACAAACCTGGACAGGGCGTGCTGGAAACACCATATATTTT. Translated, it gives CATQTWTGRAGNTIYF.

The genes are TRBV9 and TRBJ1-6; TRBD1 matches at 9 bases. V was clipped by 0 bases and J by 8 bases; unmatched bases: 6. Per the germline V gene, CDR1 is SGDLS and CDR2 is YYNGEE. CDR3 length equals 16 residues. Here the CDR3 reads CASSVEGQGPYSPLHF. DNA of the CDR3: TGTGCCAGCAGCGTAGAGGGACAGGGACCGTATTCACCCCTCCACTTT.

The chain employs TRBV19 and TRBJ2-2, with TRBD1 matching over 10 bases. The CDR3 is 15 amino acids. Germline loops: CDR1 LNHDA, CDR2 SQIVND (reference sequence). The J segment lost 5 bases and the V segment lost 7 bases, leaving 7 bases of the junction unmatched. This CDR3 reads CASNPGQGTTGELFF. The CDR3 nucleotides read TGTGCCAGTAACCCGGGACAGGGGACGACCGGGGAGCTGTTTTTT.

This chain connects TRBV30 to TRBJ1-4; D perhaps matches TRBD1 (5 bases). Looked up from germline, CDR1 is GTSNPN and CDR2 is SVGIG (reference sequence). Trimming took off 2 bases at V and 3 bases at J, with 7 bases between the two ends. This CDR3 spans 13 amino acids. The CDR3 DNA reads as TGTGCCTGGAGTAGACAGTCTAATGAAAAACTGTTTTTT. It encodes CAWSRQSNEKLFF.

V and J are TRBV9 and TRBJ2-5; no clear D. V lost 5 bases and J lost 2, with 10 bases in between. The CDR3 runs to 13 residues. CDR1 SGDLS and CDR2 YYNGEE come from the germline V gene. In DNA, the CDR3 is TGTGCCAGCAGTAAGCCGGGTCAAGAGACCCAGTACTTC. Its protein product is CASSKPGQETQYF.

This chain joins TRBV18 and TRBJ2-7; 9 nucleotides align to TRBD1. Germline CDR1 reads KGHSH; CDR2 reads LQKENI. The CDR3 totals 14 residues. V was clipped by 2 bases and J by 3 bases; unmatched bases: 2. The CDR3 is CASSPSGQGYEQYF. The CDR3 DNA reads TGTGCCAGCTCACCATCGGGACAGGGCTACGAGCAGTACTTC.

J is TRBJ1-5 and V is TRBV9; no definite D call. V was pared by 3 bases and J by 4 bases, with 11 bases between. The CDR3 is 14 amino acids. Germline CDR1 is SGDLS and CDR2 is YYNGEE. This CDR3 reads CASSETDSNQPQHF. For the CDR3, the DNA is TGTGCCAGCAGCGAAACGGACTCAAATCAGCCCCAGCATTTT.

The rearrangement uses TRBV10-3 and TRBJ1-2; D ambiguous. CDR3 length: 14 residues. V gave up 7 bases and J gave up 8 bases, with 20 bases separating them. CDR1 is ENHRY, CDR2 SYGVKD, per germline. The DNA of the CDR3 is TGTGCCATCACCTCAAAAGCGGGGTCGGAGGGCTACACCTTC. It translates to CAITSKAGSEGYTF.

The genes are TRBV7-7 and TRBJ2-1; 10 bases map to TRBD1. Germline V gives CDR1 SSHAT, CDR2 FNYEAQ (reference sequence). V shed 3 bases and J 5 bases; nucleotides not matched to a gene: 1. There are 14 residues in the CDR3. For the CDR3, the DNA is TGTGCCAGCAGCTTGGGGACAGGGGACAATGAGCAGTTCTTC. It yields the protein CASSLGTGDNEQFF.

This clone was observed a few times. The V gene is TRBV28, the J gene TRBJ1-2; D not certain. There are 13 residues in the CDR3. V lost 7 bases to trimming and J lost 4 bases, with 13 bases between them. Germline loops: CDR1 MDHEN, CDR2 SYDVKM. The CDR3 here is CASMWEDRYGYTF. The CDR3 nucleotides are TGTGCCAGCATGTGGGAGGACCGCTATGGCTACACCTTC.

This clone has a handful of counts. This CDR3 reads CASSEEAGNYGYTF. CDR3 nucleotides: TGTGCCAGCAGTGAAGAAGCGGGTAACTATGGCTACACCTTC. The rearrangement uses TRBV2 and TRBJ1-2; D not resolved. Germline V gene sequence: CDR1 SNHLY, CDR2 FYNNEI. V was clipped by 1 base and J by 1 base, with 7 bases between them. This CDR3 has 14 amino acids.

The CDR3 DNA reads TGTGCCAGCAGCAAAGGAGGTAATCAGCCCCAGCATTTT. Its protein product is CASSKGGNQPQHF. The chain recombines TRBV21-1 with TRBJ1-5. TRBV21-1 counts as a pseudogene. The CDR3 consists of 13 residues.

This clone showed up just once. The chain is built from TRBV19 and TRBJ1-3; D remains unclear. The CDR3 is made up of 14 amino acids. Germline assignment: CDR1 LNHDA and CDR2 SQIVND (reference sequence). Trimming stripped 5 bases from V and 7 bases from J, with 15 bases between. The CDR3 is CASSGLPVGNTIYF. Here the CDR3 DNA reads TGTGCCAGTAGTGGGCTGCCGGTTGGGAACACCATATATTTT. The whole variable domain, remainder taken from reference TRBV19 and TRBJ1-3, is DGGITQSPKYLFRKEGQNVTLSCEQNLNHDAMYWYRQDPGQGLRLIYYSQIVNDFQKGDIAEGYSVSREKKESFPLTVTSAQKNPTAFYLCASSGLPVGNTIYFGEGSWLTVV.

This clone appeared a single time. The V call is TRBV7-3, the J call TRBJ2-2, with D perhaps matching TRBD1 (6 bases). The CDR3 contains 17 residues. V lost 6 bases, J lost 1 base, and 18 bases lay in between. Germline lookup yields CDR1 SGHTA and CDR2 FQGTGA. The CDR3 bases are TGTGCCAGCAGTAATCACTCGGACAGCCTGAACACCGGGGAGCTGTTTTTT. Amino acid sequence: CASSNHSDSLNTGELFF.

This clone rates as medium-sized (0.01 to 0.1%). This sequence joins TRBV6-5 and TRBJ1-3; 7 nucleotides align to TRBD1. This CDR3 region has 13 residues. CDR1 is MNHEY and CDR2 is SVGAGI in the germline V gene. Trimming at V came to 6 bases and at J to 6 bases, leaving 5 bases not matched to a gene. CDR3 amino acids: CASRGQTTNTIYF. Here the CDR3 DNA reads TGTGCCAGCAGGGGACAGACGACAAACACCATATATTTT.

The chain links TRBV19 to TRBJ1-2, with TRBD1 identical over 7 bases. There are 13 residues in the CDR3. V was clipped by 5 bases and J by 7 bases; unmatched bases: 7. CDR1 LNHDA and CDR2 SQIVND come from the germline V gene (reference sequence). CDR3 nucleotide sequence: TGTGCCAGTAGTTCTACAGGGGAGAGTGGCTACACCTTC. This translates into CASSSTGESGYTF.

This chain joins TRBV6-6 and TRBJ2-5; D unresolved. Trimming removed 5 bases from V and 2 bases from J, with 36 bases in between. The germline CDR1 and CDR2 sequences are MNHNY and SVGAGI (reference sequence). This CDR3 region has 22 residues. The CDR3 here is CASSRPRSLRRLCVTIQETQYF. The CDR3 DNA sequence: TGTGCCAGCAGTCGACCTCGGTCTCTGCGGCGACTCTGCGTCACCATACAAGAGACCCAGTACTTC.